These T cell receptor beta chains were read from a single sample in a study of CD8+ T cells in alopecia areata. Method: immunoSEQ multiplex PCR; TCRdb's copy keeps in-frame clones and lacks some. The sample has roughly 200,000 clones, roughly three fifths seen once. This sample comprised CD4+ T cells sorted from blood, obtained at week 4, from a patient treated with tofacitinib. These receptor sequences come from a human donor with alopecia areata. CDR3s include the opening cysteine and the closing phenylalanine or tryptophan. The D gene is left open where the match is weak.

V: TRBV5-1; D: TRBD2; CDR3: CASSLAATSGAGDTQYF
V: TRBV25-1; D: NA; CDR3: CASRRDIGTEAFF
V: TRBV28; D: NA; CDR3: CASSLHTTHYEQYF
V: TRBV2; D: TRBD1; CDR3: CASRGGQGNRNTEAFF
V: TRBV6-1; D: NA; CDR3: CASLRGWNTEAFF
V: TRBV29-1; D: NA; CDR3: CSVEPGLNTEAFF
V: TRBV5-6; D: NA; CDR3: CASSLLFSETQYF
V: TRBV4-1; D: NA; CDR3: CASSQDPGYGYTF
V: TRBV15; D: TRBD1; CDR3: CATSMRRDRGEHNEQFF
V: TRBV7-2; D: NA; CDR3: CASSLEGASGTYEQYF
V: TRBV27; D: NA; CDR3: CASSFGTAGELFF
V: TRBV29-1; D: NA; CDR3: CSVARRNQETQYF
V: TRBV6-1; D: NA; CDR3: CASSLEDGPYGYTF
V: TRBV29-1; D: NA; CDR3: CSVGLGAGEKLFF
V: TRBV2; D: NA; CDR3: CASSVGRDTIYF
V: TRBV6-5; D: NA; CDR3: CASRADRTGLEFF
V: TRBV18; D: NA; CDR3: CASSRTRRGQETQYF
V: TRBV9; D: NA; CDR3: CASSVESGGGYTF
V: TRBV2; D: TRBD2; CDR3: CARTSGTSGGGETQYF
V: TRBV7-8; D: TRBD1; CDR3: CASNPTRVRGTGELFF
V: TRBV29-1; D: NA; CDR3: CSAGRNTEAFF
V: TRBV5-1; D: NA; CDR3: CASSLEDRELFF
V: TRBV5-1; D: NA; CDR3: CASSWKTENTEAFF
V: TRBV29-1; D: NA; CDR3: CSVVEVWTEAFF
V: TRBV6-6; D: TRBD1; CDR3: CASSYRDSRLF
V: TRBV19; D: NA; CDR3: CASSGTSNEKLFF
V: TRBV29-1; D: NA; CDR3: CSAYISSGNTIYF
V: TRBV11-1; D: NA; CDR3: CASSVRGLGSGANVLTF
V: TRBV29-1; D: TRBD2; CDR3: CSVEQGLASEQYF
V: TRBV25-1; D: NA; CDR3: CASSEDRGNIQYF
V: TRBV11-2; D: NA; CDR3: CASSLGTRPNYGYTF
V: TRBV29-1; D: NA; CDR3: CSVDSVSLIGYTF
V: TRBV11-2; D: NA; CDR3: CASSHNRASYEQYF
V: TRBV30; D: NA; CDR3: CAWGQTTQTREQYF
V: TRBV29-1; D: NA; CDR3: CTLRTEGADTQYF
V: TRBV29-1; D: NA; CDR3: CSAAQGVNYGYTF
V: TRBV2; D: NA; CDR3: CASSDLKNTGELFF
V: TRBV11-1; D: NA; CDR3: CASSLGVNEQYF
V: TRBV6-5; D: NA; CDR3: CASSYTGNFYNEQFF
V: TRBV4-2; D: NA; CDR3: CASSHSGDNEQFF
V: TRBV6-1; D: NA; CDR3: CASSEHERVETHEQYF
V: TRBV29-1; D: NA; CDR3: CSACVGQETQYF
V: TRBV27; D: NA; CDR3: CASSSGRAPGNSPLHF